The 17 T cell receptor beta chains presented below share a single source sample, sequenced in a study of blood T cell repertoires in COVID-19. Repertoires were generated with immunoSEQ multiplex PCR, while TCRdb's copy carries only in-frame clones and drops some. The sample yields under 450,000 clones, less than 90% seen once. Sequencing input: PBMCs or T cells enriched from blood (not recorded which). These receptors originate from a woman between 45 and 60 years old who had recovered from COVID-19.

The V gene is TRBV11-2, the J gene TRBJ1-1; no reliable D call. The CDR3 is made up of 15 amino acids. CDR1 and CDR2 (germline): SGHAT, FQNNGV. Trimming took 1 base from V and 11 from J, leaving 20 bases between them. In DNA form, the CDR3 reads TGTGCCAGCAGCTTAGTCGGTTCGCCAGGTGATAGGGCTTTCTTT. Translation: CASSLVGSPGDRAFF.

The rearrangement links TRBV25-1 to TRBJ2-7; TRBD2 agrees at 7 bases. The CDR3 loop spans 13 amino acids. CDR1 is MGHDK and CDR2 is SYGVNS in the germline V gene. V gave up 6 bases and J gave up 7 bases; unmatched junction bases: 9. CDR3 protein: CASRASGMGEQYF. Written as DNA, the CDR3 is TGTGCCAGCAGAGCTAGCGGAATGGGGGAGCAGTACTTC.

This sequence joins TRBV5-1 and TRBJ1-2, with D perhaps matching TRBD1 (6 bases). V lost 7 bases and J lost 4, with 17 bases in between. CDR3 size: 14 residues. Germline assignment: CDR1 SGHRS and CDR2 YFSETQ. CDR3 sequence reads: CASRPNTGRYGYTF. CDR3 nucleotide sequence: TGCGCCAGCCGGCCCAATACAGGGCGCTATGGCTACACCTTC.

The chain links TRBV7-9 to TRBJ2-2; no clear D gene. With 4 bases removed from V and 7 bases from J, the gap between germline ends came to 10 bases. This CDR3 is 13 amino acids long. Germline CDR1 SEHNR, CDR2 FQNEAQ (reference sequence). The CDR3 nucleotides read TGTGCCAGCAGCTCCCAACTCGGCGGGGAGCTGTTTTTT. Translating it yields CASSSQLGGELFF.

The chain carries TRBV7-9 and TRBJ2-7; possibly TRBD2 for D (5 bases). The germline gives CDR1 SEHNR, CDR2 FQNEAQ (reference sequence). The V end lost 1 base, the J end lost 3 bases, and 13 bases lay between the germline ends. The CDR3 covers 15 residues. CDR3 residues: CASSLGAGLFYEQYF. In DNA form, the CDR3 reads TGTGCCAGCAGCTTAGGCGCCGGACTGTTCTACGAGCAGTACTTC.

V is TRBV12-3 or TRBV12-4 and J is TRBJ2-1, with 7 bases fitting TRBD1. V lost 6 bases, J lost 4 bases, and 3 bases stayed unmatched. CDR3 length: 13 amino acids. CDR3 sequence (DNA): TGTGCCAGCAGGGGACAGAGATACAATGAGCAGTTCTTC. Encoded protein: CASRGQRYNEQFF.

The genes are TRBV21-1 and TRBJ1-2; TRBD1, the table's D call, was not compared with the DNA. TRBV21-1 is a documented pseudogene. The CDR3 is 16 residues long. The CDR3 spells CASSVGQDAPLYGYTF. The CDR3 DNA follows: TGTGCCAGCAGCGTGGGACAGGATGCTCCCCTCTATGGCTACACCTTC.

The chain combines TRBV3-1 (or the pseudogene TRBV3-2) with TRBJ2-7, with 7 bases lining up with TRBD2. Germline assignment: CDR1 LGHDT and CDR2 YNNKEL (reference sequence). The CDR3 totals 16 residues. J lost 1 base, V lost 4 bases, and 10 bases had no gene match. The CDR3 bases are TGTGCCAGCAGCCTCACGGGAGGCCTTGGATCCTACGAGCAGTACTTC. Translated: CASSLTGGLGSYEQYF.

This sequence joins TRBV27 and TRBJ1-1; 10 bases map to TRBD1. The V gene end was trimmed by 3 bases and the J gene end by 4 bases; junction bases not matched to a gene: 8. The CDR3 covers 16 residues. CDR1 is MNHEY and CDR2 is SMNVEV in the germline V gene (reference sequence). The CDR3: CASSFDRGQKGTEAFF. CDR3 bases: TGTGCCAGCAGTTTCGACAGGGGGCAGAAGGGCACTGAAGCTTTCTTT.

The chain couples TRBV27 to TRBJ2-1, with 12 bases matching TRBD2. CDR1 and CDR2 (germline): MNHEY, SMNVEV (reference sequence). V shed 5 bases and J 0 bases; nucleotides not matched to a gene: 8. The CDR3 runs to 18 residues. DNA of the CDR3: TGTGCCAGCAGTCCTAGGACTAGCGGGGTGAGCTCCTACAATGAGCAGTTCTTC. Amino acid sequence: CASSPRTSGVSSYNEQFF.

The chain carries TRBV10-3 and TRBJ2-2; 8 nucleotides line up with TRBD2. The J segment lost 3 bases and the V segment lost 6 bases, leaving 6 bases of the junction unmatched. Looked up from germline, CDR1 is ENHRY and CDR2 is SYGVKD. This CDR3 spans 15 amino acids. CDR3: CAIRGDGGDTGELFF. CDR3 nucleotide sequence: TGTGCCATCAGGGGTGACGGGGGGGACACCGGGGAGCTGTTTTTT.

On this clone itself: At one of its ends the junction is not consistent with the germline gene, which may arise from a read error. J is TRBJ2-7 and V is TRBV7-9, with 8 bases that match TRBD1. In germline, CDR1 is SEHNR, CDR2 FQNEAQ (reference sequence). This CDR3 comprises 12 residues. CDR3 in amino acids: CASSLELGTGYF. CDR3 sequence (DNA): TGTGCCAGCAGCTTAGAATTGGGGACAGGTTATTTC.

This sequence joins TRBV7-2 and TRBJ1-2; D gene uncertain. Germline V lookup: CDR1 SGHTA, CDR2 FQGNSA. Trimming took off 2 bases at V and 3 bases at J, with 10 bases between the two ends. This CDR3 spans 14 amino acids. The CDR3 reads CASSLMRLDYGYTF. The CDR3 DNA sequence: TGTGCCAGCAGCTTAATGCGGTTGGACTATGGCTACACCTTC.

The chain joins TRBV7-8 to TRBJ2-1, with 10 positions matching TRBD2. CDR3 length: 16 amino acids. CDR1 and CDR2 (germline): SGHVS, FQNEAQ. V was pared by 3 bases and J by 4 bases, with 6 bases of the junction left unmatched. The CDR3 sequence is CASSFQTSGLYNEQFF. In DNA form, the CDR3 reads TGTGCCAGCAGCTTCCAGACTAGCGGGCTTTACAATGAGCAGTTCTTC. The full variable domain, its missing parts supplied by reference TRBV7-8 and TRBJ2-1, is GAGVSQSPRYKVAKRGQDVALRCDPISGHVSLFWYQQALGQGPEFLTYFQNEAQLDKSGLPSDRFFAERPEGSVSTLKIQRTQQEDSAVYLCASSFQTSGLYNEQFFGPGTRLTVL.

This clone was seen just once. The V call is TRBV9, the J call TRBJ2-6; 12 nucleotides match TRBD1. V shed 3 bases, J shed 4 bases, and the junction held 14 bases outside the gene matches. The CDR3 consists of 20 residues. Germline-derived CDR1 and CDR2 are SGDLS and YYNGEE. In nucleotides, the CDR3 is TGTGCCAGCAGCGGCCAACTGGGACAGGGGGCGCGATCCGGGGCCAACGTCCTGACTTTC. Protein product: CASSGQLGQGARSGANVLTF.

J is TRBJ2-3 and V is TRBV5-1, with 8 nucleotides matching TRBD2. From germline, CDR1 is SGHRS and CDR2 YFSETQ. This CDR3 region has 15 residues. V gave up 3 bases and J gave up 2 bases; unmatched junction bases: 5. The CDR3 sequence is CASSSVAGPTDTQYF. In DNA, the CDR3 is TGCGCCAGCAGCTCCGTAGCGGGACCCACAGATACGCAGTATTTT.

The V call is TRBV30, the J call TRBJ2-5; D is undetermined. V gave up 2 bases and J gave up 10 bases, with 11 bases separating them. This CDR3 comprises 11 residues. CDR1 is GTSNPN and CDR2 is SVGIG in the germline V gene (reference sequence). CDR3: CAWSNGPSQYF. In nucleotides, the CDR3 is TGTGCCTGGAGTAATGGTCCGAGCCAGTACTTC.